Below, one TCR beta chain is given with its context. Germline assignment: CDR1 MNHEY and CDR2 SVGAGI. V lost 2 bases to trimming and J lost 2 bases; unmatched junction nucleotides: 4. CDR3 length: 15 residues. Sequenced by immunoSEQ multiplex PCR; TCRdb stores in-frame clones only, minus some. This sample has about 100,000 clones, with around 86% found just once. These data belong to a study of blood T cell repertoires in COVID-19. Sequencing was done on a sample of PBMCs or T cells enriched from blood (not recorded which). V and J are TRBV6-5 and TRBJ2-7, with 9 positions matching TRBD2. This sequence was found in a woman in her 50s who had recovered from COVID-19. CDR3 bases: TGTGCCAGCAGTTACGGGCGGGGGGGGCCCTACGAGCAGTACTTC. It codes for CASSYGRGGPYEQYF.